What follows are 24 T cell receptor beta chains derived from one specimen sequenced in a study of shared clonotypes between healthy human individuals. Naive CD8 cells lacked CD45RO, underwent positive selection for CCR7 and left out terminally differentiated effector memory CD45RA+ cells. Sequenced by immunoSEQ multiplex PCR; TCRdb stores in-frame clones only, minus some. The profile shows under 1 million clones, about 96% of them singletons. Sequences were obtained from naive CD8+ T cells sorted from blood. These receptors were collected from a man aged 30 to 45 in good health.

CDR3 protein: CASSPGAYYEQYF. In DNA, the CDR3 is TGTGCCAGCAGCCCCGGGGCTTACTACGAGCAGTACTTC. The chain is built from TRBV5-4 and TRBJ2-7; D may match TRBD1 or TRBD2 (5 bases each). Trimming removed 4 bases at V and 3 bases at J, with 11 bases between. CDR1 and CDR2 (germline): SGHNT, YYREEE (reference sequence). The CDR3 loop spans 13 amino acids.

The CDR3 nucleotides read TGTGCCAGCAGTTCCCTAGTTGGGACAGGGGGTTATAGCAATCAGCCCCAGCATTTT. This codes for CASSSLVGTGGYSNQPQHF. The rearrangement uses TRBV7-9 and TRBJ1-5; 11 bases line up with TRBD1. The germline CDR1 and CDR2 sequences are SEHNR and FQNEAQ (reference sequence). CDR3 size: 19 residues. Trimming removed 6 bases from V and 0 bases from J; junction bases left unmatched: 13.

Worth noting for this clone: Distinct nucleotide sequences in the sample also encode this CDR3. V is TRBV7-9 and J is TRBJ2-1; maybe TRBD2 (6 bases). Germline values: CDR1 SEHNR, CDR2 FQNEAQ (reference sequence). The CDR3 extends over 14 amino acids. V lost 0 bases to trimming and J lost 5 bases, with 8 bases between them. CDR3 DNA sequence: TGTGCCAGCAGCTTAGCGGGAGGAGACAATGAGCAGTTCTTC. Translated, it gives CASSLAGGDNEQFF.

V is TRBV11-3 and J is TRBJ2-1; 8 bases fit TRBD1. V was clipped by 3 bases and J by 4 bases; unmatched bases: 8. This CDR3 comprises 16 residues. Looked up from germline, CDR1 is SGHNT and CDR2 is YENEEA. This chain's CDR3 is CASSLTGEPSYNEQFF. CDR3 nucleotide sequence: TGTGCCAGCAGCTTGACAGGGGAACCTTCTTACAATGAGCAGTTCTTC.

The chain employs TRBV28 and TRBJ1-4; 9 bases fit TRBD1. Germline V lookup: CDR1 MDHEN, CDR2 SYDVKM. This CDR3 has 17 amino acids. The V gene end was trimmed by 4 bases and the J gene end by 1 base; junction bases not matched to a gene: 7. The CDR3 loop is CASSSRDRALTNEKLFF. CDR3 DNA: TGTGCCAGCAGTTCCCGGGACAGGGCTTTAACTAATGAAAAACTGTTTTTT.

V usage is TRBV9 and J usage is TRBJ1-1, with D unclear. The CDR3 length is 15 residues. Trimming stripped 3 bases from V and 0 bases from J, with 12 bases between. Germline V gene lookup returns CDR1 SGDLS and CDR2 YYNGEE. The CDR3 is CASSAPQHMNTEAFF. CDR3 bases: TGTGCCAGCAGCGCCCCACAGCACATGAACACTGAAGCTTTCTTT. Based on the CDR3 plus reference TRBV9 and TRBJ1-1, the full variable domain is DSGVTQTPKHLITATGQRVTLRCSPRSGDLSVYWYQQSLDQGLQFLIQYYNGEERAKGNILERFSAQQFPDLHSELNLSSLELGDSALYFCASSAPQHMNTEAFFGQGTRLTVV.

The chain links TRBV9 to TRBJ2-7; 12 bases agree with TRBD1. Germline loops: CDR1 SGDLS, CDR2 YYNGEE. This CDR3 is 14 amino acids long. With 3 bases clipped from V and 5 bases from J, the junction kept 3 bases outside the gene matches. CDR3 in amino acids: CASSDGTGGNEQYF. The CDR3 region has the DNA TGTGCCAGCAGCGACGGGACAGGGGGCAACGAGCAGTACTTC.

The chain combines TRBV6-1 with TRBJ2-2; D gene unclear. There are 14 residues in the CDR3. Germline V gives CDR1 MNHNS, CDR2 SASEGT. Trimming shortened V by 2 bases and J by 6 bases, and 10 bases separated the two germline ends. The CDR3 sequence is CASSESIGPGELFF. CDR3 nucleotide sequence: TGTGCCAGCAGTGAATCAATAGGGCCCGGGGAGCTGTTTTTT.

V and J are TRBV29-1 and TRBJ2-3, with TRBD2 matching over 16 bases. Germline V gene data show CDR1 as SQVTM and CDR2 as ANQGSEA. The length of the CDR3 is 17 residues. J gave up 4 bases and V 6 bases, and 10 bases lay outside the gene matches. In DNA, the CDR3 is TGCAGCGTAACCGGGACTAGCGGGAGGGCCCAGGCAGATACGCAGTATTTT. Its translation is CSVTGTSGRAQADTQYF.

J is TRBJ2-7 and V is TRBV27, with 7 bases aligning to TRBD2. The CDR3 sequence is 17 residues long. V lost 6 bases and J lost 6; bases outside the gene matches: 20. CDR1 is MNHEY, CDR2 SMNVEV, per germline (reference sequence). CDR3 sequence: CASRNLGFGQGGGEQYF. The CDR3 bases are TGTGCCAGCAGGAATCTTGGATTCGGGCAGGGCGGGGGCGAGCAGTACTTC.

The chain has TRBV13 and TRBJ2-1; D may be TRBD2 (6 bases). The germline V and J ends were trimmed by 5 bases and 0 bases, with 11 bases remaining between them. In germline, CDR1 is PRHDT, CDR2 FYEKMQ (reference sequence). This CDR3 comprises 15 residues. The CDR3 DNA is TGTGCCAGCAGCCCGGAGGGGTTCTCCTACAATGAGCAGTTCTTC. It codes for CASSPEGFSYNEQFF.

V and J are TRBV15 and TRBJ1-1; D not resolved. CDR1 and CDR2 from the germline V gene are LNHNV and YYDKDF (reference sequence). The CDR3 length is 13 residues. The V end was cut by 7 bases, the J end by 1 base, with 10 bases between. CDR3 protein: CATTPPGNTEAFF. CDR3 sequence (DNA): TGTGCCACCACCCCCCCCGGGAACACTGAAGCTTTCTTT.

V gene TRBV27 combines with J gene TRBJ2-1; TRBD1 aligns across 10 bases. CDR1 and CDR2 (germline): MNHEY, SMNVEV (reference sequence). V was clipped by 3 bases and J by 5 bases; unmatched bases: 4. The CDR3 length is 15 residues. CDR3 sequence (DNA): TGTGCCAGCAGTTTGATTGGACAGGGGGACAATGAGCAGTTCTTC. It encodes CASSLIGQGDNEQFF.

On this clone itself: At the DNA level, this CDR3 is encoded by other sequences in the same sample as well. The V and J genes are TRBV27 and TRBJ1-4, with 8 bases that match TRBD1. The CDR3 consists of 14 residues. Germline CDR1 is MNHEY and CDR2 is SMNVEV (reference sequence). With V trimmed by 5 bases and J by 7 bases, 6 bases remained unmatched. For the CDR3, the DNA is TGTGCCAGCAGTCCCAGGGGGCGCGGTGAAAAACTGTTTTTT. This codes for CASSPRGRGEKLFF.

The chain has TRBV5-4 and TRBJ2-3, with 7 bases matching TRBD1. V lost 2 bases and J lost 1; bases outside the gene matches: 4. CDR3 length: 15 residues. CDR1 is SGHNT and CDR2 is YYREEE in the germline V gene (reference sequence). The CDR3 loop is CASSFSGTGTDTQYF. CDR3 nucleotides: TGTGCCAGCAGCTTTTCCGGGACAGGCACAGATACGCAGTATTTT. The whole variable domain, filled in from reference TRBV5-4 and TRBJ2-3, reads ETGVTQSPTHLIKTRGQQVTLRCSSQSGHNTVSWYQQALGQGPQFIFQYYREEENGRGNFPPRFSGLQFPNYSSELNVNALELDDSALYLCASSFSGTGTDTQYFGPGTRLTVL.

The V and J genes are TRBV4-1 and TRBJ1-2, with D maybe TRBD1 (6 bases). Trimming stripped 3 bases from V and 0 bases from J, with 11 bases between. The CDR3 runs 15 residues. Looked up from germline, CDR1 is MGHRA and CDR2 is YSYEKL. The CDR3 DNA reads as TGCGCCAGCAGCCACGGGACATCTTCTAACTATGGCTACACCTTC. Protein product: CASSHGTSSNYGYTF.

This chain joins TRBV5-1 and TRBJ2-1; D may be TRBD1 or TRBD2 (5 bases each). CDR3 size: 14 residues. Germline CDR1 reads SGHRS; CDR2 reads YFSETQ. V was trimmed by 4 bases and J by 14 bases, leaving 22 bases between them. CDR3 nucleotides: TGCGCCAGCAGCCCGAATCCTGGGACGGAAGCAGAGTTCTTC. It yields the protein CASSPNPGTEAEFF.

This chain connects TRBV28 to TRBJ2-3; 9 bases align to TRBD2. CDR1 is MDHEN and CDR2 is SYDVKM in the germline V gene. The CDR3 sequence is 16 residues long. The V and J ends lost 10 bases and 6 bases, in that order; junction bases with no gene match: 17. The CDR3 here is CATASGVTSAWDTQYF. The CDR3 DNA reads as TGTGCCACCGCTAGCGGGGTGACTAGCGCTTGGGATACGCAGTATTTT.

This chain links TRBV15 with TRBJ2-1, with D perhaps TRBD2 (6 bases). The CDR3 is 14 residues long. The germline V gene has CDR1 LNHNV and CDR2 YYDKDF (reference sequence). Trimming removed 0 bases at V and 5 bases at J, with 8 bases between. CDR3 residues: CATSREGGNNEQFF. CDR3 sequence (DNA): TGTGCCACCAGCAGAGAGGGGGGAAACAATGAGCAGTTCTTC.

The rearrangement links TRBV7-6 to TRBJ2-1; D is ambiguous. The ends were cut back, 1 base at V and 3 bases at J, with 4 bases in the middle. This CDR3 region has 13 residues. Germline assignment: CDR1 SGHVS and CDR2 FNYEAQ. CDR3 in DNA: TGTGCCAGCAGCTTAGTAGACTACAATGAGCAGTTCTTC. It encodes CASSLVDYNEQFF.

The chain combines TRBV7-9 with TRBJ2-7, with D possibly TRBD2 on 6 matching bases. V shed 5 bases and J shed 0 bases, with 14 bases lying between them. The CDR3 spans 15 residues. Per germline, CDR1 SEHNR and CDR2 FQNEAQ (reference sequence). The CDR3 DNA follows: TGTGCCAGCAGCGGAGGGGACTTCAGCTCCTACGAGCAGTACTTC. Its translation is CASSGGDFSSYEQYF.

This rearrangement joins TRBV30 to TRBJ2-7, with D possibly called TRBD1 or TRBD2 (5 bases each). This CDR3 has 12 amino acids. The V end lost 5 bases, the J end lost 1 base, and 9 bases lay between the germline ends. The V gene's germline CDR1 is GTSNPN and CDR2 SVGIG (reference sequence). The CDR3 here is CAWLGDSYEQYF. CDR3 nucleotides: TGTGCCTGGTTGGGGGATTCCTACGAGCAGTACTTC.

V and J are TRBV7-9 and TRBJ2-7, with 7 positions matching TRBD2. J lost 0 bases, V lost 1 base, and 6 bases had no gene match. CDR1 and CDR2 from the germline V gene are SEHNR and FQNEAQ (reference sequence). The CDR3 covers 16 residues. CDR3 sequence reads: CASSLGFGLGSYEQYF. CDR3 bases: TGTGCCAGCAGCTTAGGTTTTGGACTAGGCTCCTACGAGCAGTACTTC.

The sample holds one count of this clone. The chain has TRBV18 and TRBJ2-2; possible D gene TRBD1, 5 bases. This CDR3 spans 14 amino acids. The germline V gene encodes CDR1 KGHSH and CDR2 LQKENI. Trimming took 0 bases from V and 4 from J, leaving 6 bases between them. CDR3 nucleotides: TGTGCCAGCTCACCACCGGGGCCCACCGGGGAGCTGTTTTTT. Translation gives CASSPPGPTGELFF.